The 8 T cell receptor beta chains reported below all come from one sample, sequenced in a study of blood T cell repertoires in COVID-19. Repertoires were generated with immunoSEQ multiplex PCR, while TCRdb's copy carries only in-frame clones and drops some. The sample has about 180,000 clones; roughly three quarters are singletons. The sequenced sample was peripheral blood. These receptors all stem from an elderly woman with COVID-19, enrolled during active disease.

J is TRBJ1-3 and V is TRBV4-3; D is undetermined. The CDR3 is 16 residues long. Germline lookup yields CDR1 LGHNA and CDR2 YSLEER. With 0 bases removed from V and 0 bases from J, the gap between germline ends came to 9 bases. The CDR3 here is CASSQDYGSSGNTIYF. The CDR3 DNA follows: TGCGCCAGCAGCCAAGATTACGGGAGCTCTGGAAACACCATATATTTT.

The table lists this clone with a count of one. The chain combines TRBV28 with TRBJ2-2, with 7 bases that match TRBD2. V trimming: 3 bases; J trimming: 6 bases; junction bases outside the gene matches: 10. From germline, CDR1 is MDHEN and CDR2 SYDVKM. This CDR3 comprises 16 residues. The DNA of the CDR3 is TGTGCCAGCAGTTTGAGTGGCGGGAGACCGCCCGGGGAGCTGTTTTTT. Its protein product is CASSLSGGRPPGELFF. Supplemented by reference TRBV28 and TRBJ2-2, the full variable domain reads DVKVTQSSRYLVKRTGEKVFLECVQDMDHENMFWYRQDPGLGLRLIYFSYDVKMKEKGDIPEGYSVSREKKERFSLILESASTNQTSMYLCASSLSGGRPPGELFFGEGSRLTVL.

The V and J genes are TRBV6-5 and TRBJ1-6; D remains ambiguous. In germline, CDR1 is MNHEY, CDR2 SVGAGI. Trimming took 2 bases from V and 8 from J, leaving 13 bases between them. This CDR3 has 15 amino acids. The CDR3 nucleotides are TGTGCCAGCAGTTACGCGGGGTTGGTCGATTCACCCCTCCACTTT. Its translation is CASSYAGLVDSPLHF.

The chain is built from TRBV24-1 and TRBJ2-3; the D gene is possibly TRBD1 (6 bases). The CDR3 extends over 15 amino acids. Between the trimmed V and J ends, which lost 9 bases and 7 bases, there was a span of 22 bases. Germline V gene sequence: CDR1 KGHDR, CDR2 SFDVKD. The CDR3 loop reads CATGPTGIRGNTQYF. The CDR3 DNA reads TGTGCCACCGGGCCCACCGGGATCAGGGGAAATACGCAGTATTTT.

The chain joins TRBV28 to TRBJ2-2; 10 positions match TRBD2. Germline CDR1 is MDHEN and CDR2 is SYDVKM. This CDR3 region has 15 residues. V shed 6 bases, J shed 5 bases, and the junction held 6 bases outside the gene matches. The CDR3 is CASSPRTSGTGELFF. Here the CDR3 DNA reads TGTGCCAGCAGCCCGAGGACTAGCGGAACCGGGGAGCTGTTTTTT.

The chain has TRBV3-1 (or the pseudogene TRBV3-2) and TRBJ2-1; D is possibly TRBD2 (6 bases). CDR1 LGHDT and CDR2 YNNKEL come from the germline V gene (reference sequence). V lost 0 bases, J lost 8 bases, and 17 bases lay in between. CDR3 length equals 16 residues. The CDR3 DNA reads as TGTGCCAGCAGCCAAGAGTCCGGCCCGGGAGTATATGAGCAGTTCTTC. Protein: CASSQESGPGVYEQFF.

This clone was observed at least ten times. J is TRBJ2-7 and V is TRBV7-6; 7 bases agree with TRBD2. The CDR3 runs to 13 residues. The V and J ends lost 8 bases and 6 bases, in that order; junction bases with no gene match: 10. The germline V gene has CDR1 SGHVS and CDR2 FNYEAQ. CDR3 residues: CASSSAGVVEQYF. The CDR3 nucleotides are TGTGCCAGCTCGTCCGCGGGGGTAGTCGAGCAGTACTTC.

The chain carries TRBV10-3 and TRBJ2-7; 12 bases line up with TRBD2. Unmatched junction bases numbered 2, after V lost 4 bases and J lost 4 bases. CDR3 length: 14 residues. CDR1 ENHRY and CDR2 SYGVKD come from the germline V gene. CDR3 coding DNA: TGTGCCATCAGTGGGGGGACTAGCGGGTACGAGCAGTACTTC. Encoded protein: CAISGGTSGYEQYF.